This T cell receptor beta chain derives from a study of shared clonotypes between healthy human individuals (dated by TCRdb to the early 2020s). Study-level background: The cohort included three men and a couple of women between 18 and 49 years of age. Each donor's leukapheresis produced roughly between roughly 0.9 and 8.9 billion PBMCs. To increase sequencing depth and limit assay-specific biases, TCR repertoire library preparation and sequencing were carried out by different laboratories using diverse techniques. For each donor, CD4 naive and CD4 memory were each given three plates, CD8 naive was given two plates, and CD8 memory was given one plate. Blood TCR repertoires of about 5 healthy adults were deeply sequenced to estimate repertoire size and the extent of clonotype sharing between individuals.

General study outcomes and caveats: Pairwise subsampling led to the expectation that sequencing depth would affect the degree of clonotype sharing among donors. Incomplete sequencing was indicated by rarefaction of sorted-subset datasets, despite the large sequencing depth. Compared with non-shared clonotypes, the clonotypes found in all four sorted-subset donors had higher generation probabilities. Sharing across a few donors was observed for around 5% of naive CD4, over 3% of naive CD8, about 2.3% of memory CD4, and approximately 0.41% of memory CD8 clonotypes. Naive subsets generally had larger estimated clonotype richness than memory subsets did. Because the study included only a small number of donors, the genetic and exposure-history diversity represented was limited. Sampling was restricted to blood, and TCR repertoires in tissues likely differ from the TCR repertoires found in blood.

A remark on this clone: The antigen it binds to is not known. No much larger clonotype is one base removed from it; base qualities were not supplied.

From the germline V gene (reference sequence), CDR1 is MNHEY and CDR2 is SMNVEV. V ends up 0 bases short and J 6 bases short, with an unmatched junction base count of 8. There are 18 amino acids in the CDR3, from cysteine to phenylalanine inclusive. CDR3 DNA is the only sequence kept; it has 54 bases, read in frame from the first base. CD8 naive samples were obtained by positive selection for CCR7 among CD45RO-negative cells, yielding a CD45RA+CCR7+ population from which TemRA cells were excluded. The donors were healthy, HIV-negative adults who had no recently reported acute infections or vaccinations. Every donor was a Caucasian adult residing in Nashville, Tennessee, USA. Blood was collected by leukapheresis, and PBMCs were isolated by Ficoll-Histopaque density gradient centrifugation and then cryopreserved in liquid nitrogen vapor phase. Analytical flow cytometry was used to check the purity and quantity of every magnetically sorted T cell population. Genomic DNA was isolated from each sorted fraction and quantified by UV absorbance on a Nanodrop 2000c.

Using the deep immunoSEQ assay, TCR CDR3 regions were amplified from genomic DNA by multiplex PCR. Extracted genomic DNA from each cell subset was distributed evenly across all wells of several immunoSEQ 96-well plates, and each plate was treated as a replicate. For sorted subsets, each replicate PCR was loaded with roughly 0.2 ug genomic DNA, equivalent to about 30,000 T cell genomes. Purified libraries were measured with a Qubit 3.0 fluorometer, size-checked on a Bioanalyzer 2100, and measured again with the KAPA Library Quantification kit. Every immunoSEQ 96-well plate was sequenced on a dedicated single-read 150-cycle Illumina NextSeq 550 flow cell. In the original analysis: Because the immunoSEQ output held only junctional sequences and lacked quality scores, the filtering could not match the filtering applied to full-length reads. Sequences were annotated with PyIR, a Python wrapper for IgBLAST v1.9, using IMGT germline references to assign V/J genes and CDR3. Reads were filtered out if the reads had weak V/J assignments (E-value above 1e-6), no CDR3, stop codons, out-of-frame junctions, or ambiguous translated residues. V3J clonotypes were defined by identical inferred V gene, J gene, and CDR3 amino acid sequence. Percentage overlap between repertoires was computed as shared unique clonotypes divided by the size of the smaller repertoire. Three approaches were used to assess repertoire richness: RTK rarefaction, the Chao1 estimator, and Recon v2.1 estimates of unobserved clonotypes. For all TCRbeta clonotypes obtained by the gDNA method from four donors, generation probabilities were computed with OLGA. TCRdb took this table from immuneACCESS and kept in-frame rearrangements with V and J called. Such tables lack part of the clones; where checked against another copy, unresolved V genes explain under half of the gap, and the rest is unexplained. The DNA was the basis for D and trimming; V, J and clone size are from that table. The sample has 550,000 to 750,000 clones on record, around 95% of them singletons. Around 0.097% of the sample rests with the top ten.

The V gene is TRBV27 and the J gene is TRBJ2-2, with 12 junctional bases fitting TRBD2. The TCR was taken from a woman aged 25 to 39 in good health. Sequencing input: naive CD8+ T cells sorted from blood. The intended sense of this specimen's cell subset or site label: CD45RA+CCR7+. The CDR3: CASSLSLRTSGTPGELFF. The sequenced DNA: TGTGCCAGCAGTTTATCCCTAAGGACTAGCGGGACCCCCGGGGAGCTGTTTTTT.